A single sample gave rise to the 23 T cell receptor beta chains below, sequenced in a study of vaccination effects on CD4 cells after COVID-19. After expansion with viral peptide pools in the ViraFEST assay, antigen-specific CD4+ T cells were sequenced. Following culture for around 10 days, CD4+ T cells were isolated. Libraries were prepared by immunoSEQ multiplex PCR; TCRdb keeps only in-frame clonotypes and omits some of them. The sample shows under 80,000 clones, approximately 74% of them seen only once. These TCRs are of unknown antigen specificity. Sequenced material: CD4+ T cells from PBMCs cultured with HCoV-229E spike peptides, taken before COVID-19 vaccination. The receptors originated from a human donor who received a COVID-19 vaccine.

The rearrangement joins TRBV5-1 to TRBJ2-2; possible D gene TRBD2, 5 bases. Trimming pared 4 bases from V and 0 bases from J, leaving 10 bases between. The CDR3 is 15 residues long. The germline gives CDR1 SGHRS, CDR2 YFSETQ. CDR3 sequence reads: CASSTRGSNTGELFF. CDR3 nucleotide sequence: TGCGCCAGCAGCACCCGGGGTTCGAACACCGGGGAGCTGTTTTTT.

Notes on this clone: The junction departs from the called germline gene at one end, perhaps through a read error. This sequence joins TRBV2 and TRBJ1-1, with D unclear. The CDR3 covers 16 residues. Germline lookup yields CDR1 SNHLY and CDR2 FYNNEI. CDR3 amino acids: CASREGFRRMNTEAFF. The CDR3 bases are TGTGCCAGCAGAGAAGGCTTCAGACGGATGAACACTGAAGCTTTCTTT.

The chain uses TRBV9 and TRBJ2-3, with D possibly called TRBD1 or TRBD2 (5 bases each). The CDR3 length is 15 residues. CDR1 is SGDLS, CDR2 YYNGEE, per germline. V was cut by 5 bases and J by 10 bases, with 23 bases left in between. The CDR3: CASSLGTALSSAQYF. DNA of the CDR3: TGTGCCAGCAGTCTCGGGACGGCCCTCTCCAGTGCGCAGTATTTT.

This clone was counted a few times. V usage is TRBV6-2 or TRBV6-3 and J usage is TRBJ1-1, with 7 bases identical to TRBD1. V trimming: 2 bases; J trimming: 5 bases; junction bases outside the gene matches: 14. Germline V gene lookup returns CDR1 MNHEY and CDR2 SVGEGT. The CDR3 has 17 residues. The CDR3 coding sequence is TGTGCCAGCAGTTACCCCCGTAAGGGGGCTCGGTGGACTGAAGCTTTCTTT. This gives the protein CASSYPRKGARWTEAFF.

V and J are TRBV7-2 and TRBJ2-1, with D perhaps being TRBD1 or TRBD2 (5 bases each). CDR1 is SGHTA, CDR2 FQGNSA, per germline. The CDR3 is made up of 15 amino acids. Trimming left V 4 bases short and J 0 bases short, with 10 bases between. CDR3 region: CASSSGPSSYNEQFF. In DNA form, the CDR3 reads TGTGCCAGCAGCTCGGGACCGAGCTCCTACAATGAGCAGTTCTTC.

The V and J genes are TRBV4-1 and TRBJ1-2, with no clear D. Deletions cut 0 bases from V and 1 base from J, with 6 bases between. CDR3 length: 14 amino acids. Germline CDR1 reads MGHRA; CDR2 reads YSYEKL. CDR3 nucleotides: TGCGCCAGCAGCCAAGATCTCTTTAACTATGGCTACACCTTC. This codes for CASSQDLFNYGYTF.

This clone was detected only once. The chain is built from TRBV18 and TRBJ1-1; D may be TRBD1 (5 bases). This CDR3 region has 13 residues. V lost 2 bases and J lost 6, with 10 bases in between. Germline lookup yields CDR1 KGHSH and CDR2 LQKENI. CDR3 protein: CASSPAGLAEAFF. In DNA form, the CDR3 reads TGTGCCAGCTCACCAGCGGGACTCGCTGAAGCTTTCTTT.

The chain recombines TRBV6-4 with TRBJ1-5, with 9 positions matching TRBD1. The germline CDR1 and CDR2 sequences are MRHNA and SNTAGT. Trimming took 6 bases from V and 0 from J; bases not matched to a gene: 9. CDR3 length equals 17 residues. The CDR3 is CASSGIDRGNSNQPQHF. Written as DNA, the CDR3 is TGTGCCAGCAGCGGTATTGACAGGGGGAATAGCAATCAGCCCCAGCATTTT.

This chain uses TRBV6-5 with TRBJ1-3; D might be TRBD1 (5 bases). The V gene lost 5 bases and the J gene lost 0 bases, with 11 bases spanning the gap. The CDR3 totals 15 residues. Per the germline V gene, CDR1 is MNHEY and CDR2 is SVGAGI. The DNA of the CDR3 is TGTGCCAGCAGTAGACAGACTAACTCTGGAAACACCATATATTTT. Translation: CASSRQTNSGNTIYF.

The genes are TRBV7-3 and TRBJ2-7; 7 nucleotides match TRBD2. The germline gives CDR1 SGHTA, CDR2 FQGTGA. The CDR3 contains 17 residues. Germline trimming cut 2 bases from V and 3 bases from J; bases unmatched to any gene: 13. CDR3 in amino acids: CASSLWVGRGRIYEQYV. The CDR3 nucleotides are TGTGCCAGCAGCTTATGGGTTGGGCGGGGGAGGATCTACGAGCAGTACGTC.

The chain links TRBV28 to TRBJ1-4; D remains ambiguous. Germline CDR1 is MDHEN and CDR2 is SYDVKM. Trimming shortened V by 3 bases and J by 1 base, and 9 bases separated the two germline ends. The CDR3 loop spans 15 amino acids. CDR3 in amino acids: CASSLSRGTNEKLFF. Written as DNA, the CDR3 is TGTGCCAGCAGTTTGTCCCGGGGAACTAATGAAAAACTGTTTTTT.

The chain joins TRBV5-1 to TRBJ2-5, with 7 bases aligning to TRBD1. J lost 1 base, V lost 3 bases, and 0 bases had no gene match. CDR1 and CDR2 from the germline V gene are SGHRS and YFSETQ. The CDR3 runs to 13 residues. This CDR3 is CASSYRGQETQYF. CDR3 sequence (DNA): TGCGCCAGCAGCTACAGGGGCCAAGAGACCCAGTACTTC.

V usage is TRBV30 and J usage is TRBJ1-5; D not certain. The CDR3 loop spans 13 amino acids. V was clipped by 0 bases and J by 4 bases, with 7 bases between them. CDR1 GTSNPN and CDR2 SVGIG come from the germline V gene (reference sequence). This CDR3 is CAWSVSQNQPQHF. CDR3 coding DNA: TGTGCCTGGAGTGTTTCTCAAAATCAGCCCCAGCATTTT.

This chain joins TRBV4-1 and TRBJ2-7; 9 bases line up with TRBD1. Germline CDR1 reads MGHRA; CDR2 reads YSYEKL. The CDR3 contains 15 residues. The ends lost 2 bases at V and 10 bases at J; junction bases unmatched: 12. CDR3 in amino acids: CASSQNPGQGLSQYV. The CDR3 DNA is TGCGCCAGCAGCCAAAATCCGGGACAGGGCTTATCCCAGTACGTC.

This rearrangement joins TRBV30 to TRBJ2-5, with no clear D. Deletions cut 4 bases from V and 1 base from J, with 19 bases between. Germline lookup yields CDR1 GTSNPN and CDR2 SVGIG (reference sequence). This CDR3 is 16 amino acids long. Here the CDR3 reads CAWTRSARTFQETQYF. The DNA for the CDR3 is TGTGCCTGGACAAGGTCGGCCCGAACATTCCAAGAGACCCAGTACTTC.

V gene TRBV30 combines with J gene TRBJ1-3; D uncertain. This CDR3 contains 14 residues. Trimming removed 4 bases at V and 1 base at J, with 11 bases between. Germline V gene data show CDR1 as GTSNPN and CDR2 as SVGIG (reference sequence). The CDR3 DNA reads as TGTGCCTGGAAGCTCGCGGGATCTGGAAACACCATATATTTT. Amino acid sequence: CAWKLAGSGNTIYF. Based on the CDR3 plus reference TRBV30 and TRBJ1-3, the full variable domain is SQTIHQWPATLVQPVGSPLSLECTVEGTSNPNLYWYRQAAGRGLQLLFYSVGIGQISSEVPQNLSASRPQDRQFILSSKKLLLSDSGFYLCAWKLAGSGNTIYFGEGSWLTVV.

For the CDR3, the DNA is TGCGCCAGCTCGACAGGTCCCAATGAGCAGTTCTTC. Protein sequence: CASSTGPNEQFF. This rearrangement joins TRBV5-1 to TRBJ2-1, with a possible D match to TRBD1 (6 bases). Germline loops: CDR1 SGHRS, CDR2 YFSETQ. Trimming stripped 7 bases from V and 6 bases from J, with 11 bases between. CDR3 length equals 12 residues.

The chain has TRBV5-8 and TRBJ2-1; D is tentatively TRBD1 or TRBD2 (5 bases each). Germline V gene data show CDR1 as SGHTS and CDR2 as YDEGEE. The CDR3 has 14 residues. The V end was cut by 0 bases, the J end by 10 bases, with 14 bases between. This CDR3 reads CASSLEQGVREQFF. The DNA for the CDR3 is TGTGCCAGCAGCTTGGAGCAGGGAGTGAGGGAGCAGTTCTTC.

The chain is built from TRBV5-1 and TRBJ1-2; D is ambiguous. CDR3 length equals 13 residues. Trimming stripped 4 bases from V and 4 bases from J, with 11 bases between. Germline V gives CDR1 SGHRS, CDR2 YFSETQ. This CDR3 reads CASSGDAGYGYTF. The CDR3 DNA follows: TGCGCCAGCAGCGGCGATGCAGGCTATGGCTACACCTTC. The entire variable domain, with the rest obtained from reference TRBV5-1 and TRBJ1-2, is as follows: KAGVTQTPRYLIKTRGQQVTLSCSPISGHRSVSWYQQTPGQGLQFLFEYFSETQRNKGNFPGRFSGRQFSNSRSEMNVSTLELGDSALYLCASSGDAGYGYTFGSGTRLTVV.

This clone was detected only once. The chain couples TRBV3-1 (or the pseudogene TRBV3-2) to TRBJ2-7; 7 bases match TRBD2. The CDR3 is made up of 13 amino acids. Trimming took 3 bases from V and 5 from J; bases not matched to a gene: 4. From germline, CDR1 is LGHDT and CDR2 YNNKEL (reference sequence). For the CDR3, the DNA is TGTGCCAGCAGCCACGGCGGGGGAGACGAGCAGTACGTC. Its protein is CASSHGGGDEQYV.

This clone came up once. The chain has TRBV5-5 and TRBJ1-5; D unclear. Between the trimmed V and J ends, which lost 1 base and 0 bases, there was a span of 2 bases. Looked up from germline, CDR1 is SGHKS and CDR2 is YYEKEE (reference sequence). CDR3 size: 13 residues. The DNA for the CDR3 is TGTGCCAGCAGCTTGTCTAGCAATCAGCCCCAGCATTTT. This codes for CASSLSSNQPQHF. The whole variable domain, remainder taken from reference TRBV5-5 and TRBJ1-5, is DAGVTQSPTHLIKTRGQQVTLRCSPISGHKSVSWYQQVLGQGPQFIFQYYEKEERGRGNFPDRFSARQFPNYSSELNVNALLLGDSALYLCASSLSSNQPQHFGDGTRLSIL.

The chain combines TRBV5-1 with TRBJ2-6, with TRBD1 identical over 8 bases. The V segment lost 3 bases and the J segment 4 bases; nucleotides outside the gene matches: 12. The CDR3 runs 18 residues. Germline CDR1 and CDR2: SGHRS and YFSETQ. The CDR3 is CASSSPRAGGNGANVLTF. The DNA for the CDR3 is TGCGCCAGCAGCTCCCCTCGCGCAGGGGGCAACGGGGCCAACGTCCTGACTTTC.

The chain joins TRBV24-1 to TRBJ2-3; 8 nucleotides align to TRBD2. CDR1 KGHDR and CDR2 SFDVKD come from the germline V gene. Germline trimming cut 6 bases from V and 2 bases from J; bases unmatched to any gene: 6. The CDR3 contains 15 residues. Here the CDR3 DNA reads TGTGCCACCAGTCACGTAGCGGGGAACACAGATACGCAGTATTTT. Its translation: CATSHVAGNTDTQYF.